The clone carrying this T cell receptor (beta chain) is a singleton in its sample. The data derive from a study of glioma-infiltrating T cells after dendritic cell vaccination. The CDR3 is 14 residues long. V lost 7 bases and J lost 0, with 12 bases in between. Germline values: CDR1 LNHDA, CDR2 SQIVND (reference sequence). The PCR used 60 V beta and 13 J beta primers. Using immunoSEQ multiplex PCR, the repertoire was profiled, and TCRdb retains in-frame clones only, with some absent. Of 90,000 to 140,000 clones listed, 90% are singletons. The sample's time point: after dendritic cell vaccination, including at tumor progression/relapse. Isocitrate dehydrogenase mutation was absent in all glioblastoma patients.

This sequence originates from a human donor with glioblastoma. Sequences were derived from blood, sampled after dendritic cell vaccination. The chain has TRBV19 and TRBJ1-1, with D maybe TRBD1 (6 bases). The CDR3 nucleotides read TGTGCCAGTACTTTGGGGGCGATGAACACTGAAGCTTTCTTT. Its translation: CASTLGAMNTEAFF.